This passage covers 25 T cell receptor beta chains from one sample sequenced in a study of T-cell reconstitution after alpha-beta-depleted transplantation in children. The TCRbeta library was prepared with unique molecular identifiers. MiXCR, run by TCRdb on the PCR reads, gives a single entry per CDR3 protein. The sample includes almost 500,000 distinct CDR3 sequences, about an eighth of them seen just once. Sequencing was performed on PBMCs from the stem cell graft donor, taken from the stem cell graft. All receptors come from a human donor who donated a stem cell graft to a child with combined immunodeficiency.

This clonotype turned up a few times. The V call is TRBV20-1, the J call TRBJ1-1, with TRBD1 as a possible D gene (5 bases). This CDR3 comprises 13 residues. Trimming removed 3 bases from V and 3 bases from J, with 11 bases in between. Per the germline V gene, CDR1 is DFQATT and CDR2 is SNEGSKA (reference sequence). The CDR3 protein is CSARGGDDTEAFF. The CDR3 nucleotides are TGCAGTGCTAGGGGAGGGGATGACACTGAAGCTTTCTTT.

A few counts support this clonotype. The rearrangement links TRBV20-1 to TRBJ2-2; D possibly corresponds to TRBD1 (6 bases). V lost 6 bases to trimming and J lost 0 bases, with 14 bases between them. Germline V CDR1 and CDR2: DFQATT, SNEGSKA (reference sequence). This CDR3 region has 15 residues. CDR3 residues: CSASGRGANTGELFF. For the CDR3, the DNA is TGCAGTGCCAGCGGCAGGGGCGCGAACACCGGGGAGCTGTTTTTT.

The chain is built from TRBV7-9 and TRBJ1-5, with unresolved D. Germline assignment: CDR1 SEHNR and CDR2 FQNEAQ (reference sequence). V lost 4 bases and J 5 bases, leaving 3 bases between the germline ends. This CDR3 comprises 11 residues. CDR3 nucleotide sequence: TGTGCCAGCAGCTCTTATCAGCCCCAGCATTTT. This sequence encodes CASSSYQPQHF.

This clonotype was seen a single time. V and J are TRBV29-1 and TRBJ1-1, with a possible D match to TRBD1 (6 bases). Germline loops: CDR1 SQVTM, CDR2 ANQGSEA. The CDR3 is 13 residues long. V was cut by 8 bases and J by 0 bases, with 13 bases left in between. As DNA, the CDR3 is TGCAGCTCAAGGGGGAGGATGAACACTGAAGCTTTCTTT. Its translation: CSSRGRMNTEAFF.

The CDR3 sequence is CASGQGLDTQYF. CDR3 nucleotides: TGTGCTAGTGGACAGGGTCTGGATACGCAGTATTTT. The V and J genes are TRBV12-5 and TRBJ2-3, with D maybe TRBD1 (6 bases). This CDR3 region has 12 residues. The V gene lost 6 bases and the J gene lost 6 bases, with 10 bases spanning the gap. Germline CDR1 LGHNT, CDR2 FRNRAP.

This clonotype was detected ten times or more. J is TRBJ2-5 and V is TRBV12-3 or TRBV12-4; no clear D gene. The CDR3 sequence is 14 residues long. The V end was cut by 5 bases, the J end by 3 bases, with 13 bases between. The CDR3 DNA reads as TGTGCCAGCAGTCCAATTCAGAAGAAAGAGACCCAGTACTTC. Translating it yields CASSPIQKKETQYF.

This clonotype was detected only a few times. V usage is TRBV20-1 and J usage is TRBJ1-6; D perhaps matches TRBD1 (6 bases). CDR1 is DFQATT, CDR2 SNEGSKA, per germline (reference sequence). The CDR3 contains 17 residues. The V end was cut by 6 bases, the J end by 0 bases, with 18 bases between. The CDR3 here is CSAGGTGLSSYNSPLHF. The CDR3 nucleotides read TGCAGTGCGGGCGGTACAGGGTTAAGCTCCTATAATTCACCCCTCCACTTT.

This clonotype showed up just a few times. This may be a read error, as it is one base from a much larger clone. V is TRBV2 and J is TRBJ1-2; D gene ambiguous. Trimming removed 8 bases at V and 5 bases at J, with 18 bases between. Per the germline V gene, CDR1 is SNHLY and CDR2 is FYNNEI. This CDR3 is 14 amino acids long. The CDR3 nucleotides are TGTGCCAGCTGCCCCGTTAGTGGGGAATATGGCTACACCTTC. Its translation: CASCPVSGEYGYTF.

In this sample, this clonotype turned up many times. V and J are TRBV21-1 and TRBJ2-2. TRBV21-1 counts as a pseudogene. CDR3 length equals 17 residues. CDR3 nucleotides: TGTGCCAGCAGCAAAGCGCGAGGCTTCGGGAACACCGGGGAGCTGTTTTTT. Its translation is CASSKARGFGNTGELFF.

This clonotype occurred a few times. This chain uses TRBV20-1 with TRBJ2-3, with D possibly called TRBD1 or TRBD2 (6 bases each). The CDR3 length is 15 residues. Trimming took off 5 bases at V and 3 bases at J, with 18 bases between the two ends. Germline lookup yields CDR1 DFQATT and CDR2 SNEGSKA (reference sequence). The CDR3 loop reads CSASARGVWTDTQYF. CDR3 coding DNA: TGCAGTGCTTCTGCGAGGGGGGTCTGGACAGATACGCAGTATTTT.

This clonotype was recorded at least ten times. The chain employs TRBV20-1 and TRBJ2-5, with a weak D call TRBD1 (6 bases). The CDR3 is 14 amino acids. V dropped 6 bases and J dropped 2 bases, with 16 bases sitting between them. Germline-derived CDR1 and CDR2 are DFQATT and SNEGSKA (reference sequence). In DNA, the CDR3 is TGCAGTGCGCAGGAACTGACAGGTCAAGAGACCCAGTACTTC. This translates into CSAQELTGQETQYF.

This clonotype occurred a few times. The chain employs TRBV27 and TRBJ1-6; 7 bases agree with TRBD1. CDR1 MNHEY and CDR2 SMNVEV come from the germline V gene (reference sequence). V shed 7 bases and J 6 bases; nucleotides not matched to a gene: 6. This CDR3 is 14 amino acids long. The CDR3 loop is CASTAGTANSPLHF. DNA of the CDR3: TGTGCCAGCACTGCCGGGACAGCTAATTCACCCCTCCACTTT.

The chain has TRBV5-1 and TRBJ1-1, with D maybe TRBD1 (6 bases). Germline CDR1 is SGHRS and CDR2 is YFSETQ. The CDR3 covers 12 residues. Trimming left V 4 bases short and J 8 bases short, with 12 bases between. This chain's CDR3 is CASSLTGREAFF. The CDR3 nucleotides read TGCGCCAGCAGCCTCACAGGGCGGGAAGCTTTCTTT.

This clonotype has a count of ten or more. V and J are TRBV4-3 and TRBJ2-2; 7 nucleotides match TRBD2. CDR3 length: 15 amino acids. Germline V gene lookup returns CDR1 LGHNA and CDR2 YSLEER. The V gene end was trimmed by 5 bases and the J gene end by 5 bases; junction bases not matched to a gene: 8. CDR3 DNA: TGCGCCAGCAGCGAGGGGAGGGTAGCAACCGGGGAGCTGTTTTTT. Translation: CASSEGRVATGELFF.

This clonotype was counted many times. The V and J genes are TRBV28 and TRBJ2-7, with 7 bases identical to TRBD1. V shed 5 bases, J shed 2 bases, and the junction held 9 bases outside the gene matches. There are 15 residues in the CDR3. Germline-derived CDR1 and CDR2 are MDHEN and SYDVKM. The CDR3 bases are TGTGCCAGCAGTCCACCCGGGACAGTACCCTACGAGCAGTACTTC. Its protein product is CASSPPGTVPYEQYF.

This clonotype was detected only a few times. This rearrangement joins TRBV4-3 to TRBJ1-2; D not certain. CDR3 length: 15 residues. V was shortened by 2 bases and J by 0 bases, with 10 bases between the two germline ends. The germline gives CDR1 LGHNA, CDR2 YSLEER. CDR3 in DNA: TGCGCCAGCAGCCAACGGACGAAAGCTAACTATGGCTACACCTTC. It encodes CASSQRTKANYGYTF.

The J gene is TRBJ2-3, the V gene TRBV29-1; a weak D match, TRBD1 (6 bases). The germline CDR1 and CDR2 sequences are SQVTM and ANQGSEA. The CDR3 consists of 14 residues. V was pared by 8 bases and J by 2 bases, with 17 bases between. The CDR3 sequence: CSTGGRGPTDTQYF. The DNA of the CDR3 is TGCAGCACCGGAGGCAGGGGACCCACAGATACGCAGTATTTT.

This clonotype was detected once. One base away lies a much larger clone, so this may be a sequencing read error. The V gene is TRBV12-3 or TRBV12-4, the J gene TRBJ2-3; maybe TRBD1 (6 bases). This CDR3 contains 15 residues. The CDR3 bases are TGTGCCAGCAGTTTAGATCAGGGGACGGGGAATACGGAGTATTTT. Residues: CASSLDQGTGNTEYF.

This clonotype has more than one count but fewer than ten. The V gene is TRBV6-5, the J gene TRBJ2-3; 8 nucleotides agree with TRBD2. From germline, CDR1 is MNHEY and CDR2 SVGAGI. V was pared by 4 bases and J by 6 bases, with 12 bases of the junction left unmatched. The CDR3 runs 16 residues. The CDR3 nucleotides are TGTGCCAGCAGTTTCGTCCGGACTAGCCAGGGTGATACGCAGTATTTT. Its protein is CASSFVRTSQGDTQYF.

The genes are TRBV6-5 and TRBJ2-7; D may be TRBD1 (6 bases). There are 13 residues in the CDR3. Per germline, CDR1 MNHEY and CDR2 SVGAGI. The V end lost 4 bases, the J end lost 6 bases, and 13 bases lay between the germline ends. Here the CDR3 DNA reads TGTGCCAGCAGTTCCACAGGGTGGAGCGAGCAGTACTTC. This encodes CASSSTGWSEQYF.

This clonotype was detected only a few times. This chain joins TRBV6-2 or TRBV6-3 and TRBJ2-7; a weak D match, TRBD1 (6 bases). This CDR3 has 16 residues. Germline-derived CDR1 and CDR2 are MNHEY and SVGEGT. Trimming took off 0 bases at V and 2 bases at J, with 14 bases between the two ends. As DNA, the CDR3 is TGTGCCAGCAGTTACTCACCGGGACATCTGACCTACGAGCAGTACTTC. Translating it yields CASSYSPGHLTYEQYF.

The chain uses TRBV7-9 and TRBJ1-1; D is unresolved. CDR1 is SEHNR and CDR2 is FQNEAQ in the germline V gene (reference sequence). The CDR3 has 12 residues. Trimming stripped 8 bases from V and 11 bases from J, with 18 bases between. CDR3 residues: CASSLGRPGAFF. CDR3 coding DNA: TGTGCCAGCTCACTGGGGAGGCCTGGGGCTTTCTTT.

V and J are TRBV5-1 and TRBJ2-1; TRBD2 matches 11 bases. The CDR3 runs to 17 residues. V lost 0 bases to trimming and J lost 6 bases; unmatched junction nucleotides: 8. Germline V gene lookup returns CDR1 SGHRS and CDR2 YFSETQ. The CDR3 DNA is TGCGCCAGCAGCTTGGCCTCCCTAGCGGGAGGAATCAATGAGCAGTTCTTC. Translated, it gives CASSLASLAGGINEQFF.

This clonotype was seen a few times. This chain uses TRBV7-2 with TRBJ2-7; 8 nucleotides match TRBD1. Unmatched junction bases numbered 9, after V lost 4 bases and J lost 4 bases. Looked up from germline, CDR1 is SGHTA and CDR2 is FQGNSA. The CDR3 spans 15 residues. The DNA for the CDR3 is TGTGCCAGCAGCTACGGCCCGACAGGGGTTTACGAGCAGTACTTC. It translates to CASSYGPTGVYEQYF.

The chain joins TRBV6-1 to TRBJ2-3, with 14 bases fitting TRBD2. CDR3 length: 19 amino acids. The germline CDR1 and CDR2 sequences are MNHNS and SASEGT. V shed 4 bases and J 0 bases; nucleotides not matched to a gene: 9. CDR3 in amino acids: CASSGGLAGGNPSTDTQYF. The CDR3 bases are TGTGCCAGCAGTGGAGGACTAGCGGGAGGCAACCCTAGCACAGATACGCAGTATTTT.